This paragraph reports one T cell receptor beta chain. There is no known antigen for this receptor. No much larger clone is present one base from it, and per-base qualities are unavailable. The data were obtained in a study of T cells in localized non-small cell lung cancer (dated by TCRdb to the early 2020s). Turning to the overall study: T cell repertoires of more than 200 early-stage NSCLC patients were analyzed, with tumors being compared against uninvolved tumor-adjacent lungs. The cohort was made up of under 250 treatment-naive NSCLC patients whose localized lung tumors had been resected. NSCLC patients had a mean age of roughly 66 years, and fewer than 150 were male and 85 to 110 female.

At diagnosis, tumor, uninvolved tumor-adjacent lung and peripheral blood were collected and then preserved as a mix of FFPE and fresh-frozen material. For TCR repertoire profiling, the blood samples were analyzed as peripheral blood mononuclear cells. The immunoSEQ Assay was used to sequence TCR beta CDR3 regions from DNA. The paper's processing steps were these. To compute T cell density, TCR beta template counts were normalized to usable DNA, which was estimated by amplifying housekeeping genes. The preseqR package was used to estimate richness by extrapolating to 400,000 templates for PBMC samples and to 120,000 templates for tissue samples. Clonality was calculated as one minus Pielou's evenness. To identify tissue-enriched TCRs, differential abundance testing was run on productive amino-acid clonotypes with a minimum total count of 5 and an alpha of 0.1. The Jaccard Index and the Morisita Overlap Index were used to measure repertoire overlap between compartments. GLIPH clustered TCR beta CDR3s with public tetramer-defined viral CDR3s; viral motifs required at least three viral sequences plus V-gene enrichment. This is the immuneACCESS table as TCRdb keeps it, with only in-frame sequences that have V and J called. A part of the clones is gone; compared with another copy, unresolved V genes explain less than half, and the rest is unexplained. That table gives V, J and clone size, and the DNA gave D and trimming. The sample table lists 52,000 or so clones, approximately 88% of them with a count of one. The ten largest clones take up 15% to 20% of the sample.

Summary of the overall study and its limitations: Because of the exploratory design, TCR variables were selected using unadjusted p-values without false-discovery rate correction. Higher blood T cell density associated with longer overall survival, while higher adjacent-lung clonality associated with shorter survival. A median of 57 of the top 100 tumor clones turned up in the paired uninvolved adjacent lung, and some 28 of those clones also ranked among the top 100 of that same adjacent lung. Uninvolved tumor-adjacent lung showed the highest T cell clonality, higher than tumor, which suggests more focused antigenic responses in the uninvolved tumor-adjacent lung. Because multi-region tumor sequencing was not performed, intratumor heterogeneity could not be ruled out.

The CDR3 numbers 15 residues from cysteine through phenylalanine. CDR3 DNA only is kept here, 45 bases in frame from base 1. From a lookup of the germline V gene (reference sequence), CDR1 and CDR2 are SEHNR and FQNEAQ. For this chain, trimming is 1 base at the V end and 5 bases at the J end, and the number of junction bases without a gene match is 6. The sequence is built from TRBV7-9 and TRBJ2-5; 8 bases in the middle match TRBD1. The clonotype was recovered from a man aged 35 to 70 with stage III lung adenocarcinoma. The input for sequencing was peripheral blood mononuclear cells, taken before any cancer treatment. The CDR3 loop reads CASSLGTGRGETQYF. The DNA reads TGTGCCAGCAGCTTAGGGACAGGGAGAGGGGAGACCCAGTACTTC.